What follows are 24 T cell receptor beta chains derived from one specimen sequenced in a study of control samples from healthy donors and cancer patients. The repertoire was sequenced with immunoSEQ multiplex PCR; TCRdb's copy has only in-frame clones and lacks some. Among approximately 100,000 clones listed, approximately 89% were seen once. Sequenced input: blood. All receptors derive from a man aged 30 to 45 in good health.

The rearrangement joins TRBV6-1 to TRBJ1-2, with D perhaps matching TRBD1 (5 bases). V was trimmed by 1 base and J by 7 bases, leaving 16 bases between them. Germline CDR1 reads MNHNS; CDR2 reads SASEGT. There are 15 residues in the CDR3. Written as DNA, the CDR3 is TGTGCCAGCAGTGAAGAGGGGCAGGGTCGTCGTGGCTACACCTTC. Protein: CASSEEGQGRRGYTF.

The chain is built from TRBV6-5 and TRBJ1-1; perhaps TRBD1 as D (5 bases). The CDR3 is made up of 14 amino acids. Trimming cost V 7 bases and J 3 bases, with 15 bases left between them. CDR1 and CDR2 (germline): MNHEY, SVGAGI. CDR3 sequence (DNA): TGTGCCAGCACCTTGAGAGAGGGGTACACTGAAGCTTTCTTT. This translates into CASTLREGYTEAFF.

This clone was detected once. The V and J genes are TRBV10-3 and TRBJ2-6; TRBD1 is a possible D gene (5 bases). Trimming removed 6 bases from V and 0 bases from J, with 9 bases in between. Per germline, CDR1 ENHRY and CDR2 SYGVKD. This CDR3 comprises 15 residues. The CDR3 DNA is TGTGCCATCAGCAGGGCCAGCTCTGGGGCCAACGTCCTGACTTTC. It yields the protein CAISRASSGANVLTF.

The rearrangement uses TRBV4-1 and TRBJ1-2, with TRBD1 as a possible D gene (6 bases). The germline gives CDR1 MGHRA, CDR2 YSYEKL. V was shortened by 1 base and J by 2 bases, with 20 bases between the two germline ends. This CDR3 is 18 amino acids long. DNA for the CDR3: TGCGCCAGCAGCCAAGGGGGTGGCAGGGGAGCAGAGAACTATGGCTACACCTTC. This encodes CASSQGGGRGAENYGYTF.

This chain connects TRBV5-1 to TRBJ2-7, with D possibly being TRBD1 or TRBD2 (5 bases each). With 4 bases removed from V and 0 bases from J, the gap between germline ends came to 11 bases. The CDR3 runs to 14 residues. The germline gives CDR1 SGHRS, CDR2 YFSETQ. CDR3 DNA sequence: TGCGCCAGCAGCCAGGGACCGAGCTCCTACGAGCAGTACTTC. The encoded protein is CASSQGPSSYEQYF.

CDR3 amino acids: CASSVVGPSSGYTF. In nucleotides, the CDR3 is TGTGCCAGCAGTGTAGTGGGTCCATCGTCGGGCTACACCTTC. The chain combines TRBV2 with TRBJ1-2, with D uncertain. The CDR3 is 14 residues long. Deletions cut 4 bases from V and 8 bases from J, with 17 bases between. Germline CDR1 is SNHLY and CDR2 is FYNNEI.

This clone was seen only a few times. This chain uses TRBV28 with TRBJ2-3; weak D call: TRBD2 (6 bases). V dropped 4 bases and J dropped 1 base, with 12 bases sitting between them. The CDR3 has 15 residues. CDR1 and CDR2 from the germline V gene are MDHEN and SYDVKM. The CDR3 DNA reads TGTGCCAGCAGTTCAGCGGGTCTCGGCACAGATACGCAGTATTTT. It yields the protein CASSSAGLGTDTQYF.

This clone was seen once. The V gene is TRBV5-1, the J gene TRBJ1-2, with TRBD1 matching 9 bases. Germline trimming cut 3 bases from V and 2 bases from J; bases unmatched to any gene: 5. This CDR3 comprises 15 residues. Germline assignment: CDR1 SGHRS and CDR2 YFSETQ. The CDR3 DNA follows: TGCGCCAGCAGCTGGGGACAGGGACAAAACTATGGCTACACCTTC. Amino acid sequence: CASSWGQGQNYGYTF. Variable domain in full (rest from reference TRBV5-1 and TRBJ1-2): KAGVTQTPRYLIKTRGQQVTLSCSPISGHRSVSWYQQTPGQGLQFLFEYFSETQRNKGNFPGRFSGRQFSNSRSEMNVSTLELGDSALYLCASSWGQGQNYGYTFGSGTRLTVV.

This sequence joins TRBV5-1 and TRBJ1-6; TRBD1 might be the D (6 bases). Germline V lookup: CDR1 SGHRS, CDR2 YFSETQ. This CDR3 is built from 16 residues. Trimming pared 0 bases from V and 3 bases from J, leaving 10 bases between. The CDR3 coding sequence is TGCGCCAGCAGCTTGGCCTCAGGGGACTATAATTCACCCCTCCACTTT. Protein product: CASSLASGDYNSPLHF.

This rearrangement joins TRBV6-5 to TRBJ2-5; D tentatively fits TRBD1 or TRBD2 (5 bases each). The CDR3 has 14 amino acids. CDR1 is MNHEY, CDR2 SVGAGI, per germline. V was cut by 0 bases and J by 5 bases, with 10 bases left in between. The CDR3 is CASSYSAGSETQYF. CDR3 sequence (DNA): TGTGCCAGCAGTTACTCGGCAGGGAGCGAGACCCAGTACTTC.

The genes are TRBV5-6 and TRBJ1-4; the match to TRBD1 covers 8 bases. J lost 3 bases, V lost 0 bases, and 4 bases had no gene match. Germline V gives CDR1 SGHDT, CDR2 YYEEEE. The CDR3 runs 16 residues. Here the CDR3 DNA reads TGTGCCAGCAGCTTGGCCGGGACAGGTCCTAATGAAAAACTGTTTTTT. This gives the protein CASSLAGTGPNEKLFF.

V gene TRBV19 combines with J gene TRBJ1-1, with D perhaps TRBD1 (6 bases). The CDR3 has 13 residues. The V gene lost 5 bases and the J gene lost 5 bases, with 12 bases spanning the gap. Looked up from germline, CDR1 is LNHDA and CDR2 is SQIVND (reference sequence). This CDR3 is CASSGQGNTEAFF. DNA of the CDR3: TGTGCCAGTAGTGGTCAGGGGAATACTGAAGCTTTCTTT.

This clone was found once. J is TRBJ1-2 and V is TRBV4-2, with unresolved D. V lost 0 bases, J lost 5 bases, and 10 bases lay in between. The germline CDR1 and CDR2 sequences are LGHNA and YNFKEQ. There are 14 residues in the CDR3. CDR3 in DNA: TGTGCCAGCAGCCAAGAAGTCTCCCGATATGGCTACACCTTC. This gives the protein CASSQEVSRYGYTF.

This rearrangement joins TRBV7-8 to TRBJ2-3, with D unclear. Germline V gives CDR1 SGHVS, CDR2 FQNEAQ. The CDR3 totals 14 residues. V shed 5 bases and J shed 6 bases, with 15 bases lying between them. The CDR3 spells CASSRYEAPDTQYF. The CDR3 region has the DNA TGTGCCAGCAGCCGGTACGAAGCGCCGGATACGCAGTATTTT.

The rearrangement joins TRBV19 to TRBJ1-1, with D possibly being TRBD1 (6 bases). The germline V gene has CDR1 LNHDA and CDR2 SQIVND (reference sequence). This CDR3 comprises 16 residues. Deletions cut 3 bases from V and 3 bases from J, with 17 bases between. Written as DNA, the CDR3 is TGTGCCAGTAGTATCGGACAGAAAGGGGCCTACACTGAAGCTTTCTTT. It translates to CASSIGQKGAYTEAFF.

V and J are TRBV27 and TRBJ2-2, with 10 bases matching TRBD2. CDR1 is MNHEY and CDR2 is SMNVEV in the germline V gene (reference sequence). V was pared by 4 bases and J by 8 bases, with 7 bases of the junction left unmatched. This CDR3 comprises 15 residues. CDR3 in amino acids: CASSYIAGGAGELFF. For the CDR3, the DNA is TGTGCCAGCAGTTATATAGCGGGGGGAGCGGGGGAGCTGTTTTTT.

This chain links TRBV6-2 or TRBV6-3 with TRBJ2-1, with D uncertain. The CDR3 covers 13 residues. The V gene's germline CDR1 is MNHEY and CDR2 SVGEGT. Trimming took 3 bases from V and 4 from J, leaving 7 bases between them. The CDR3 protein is CASSYTAYNEQFF. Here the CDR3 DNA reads TGTGCCAGCAGTTATACTGCTTACAATGAGCAGTTCTTC.

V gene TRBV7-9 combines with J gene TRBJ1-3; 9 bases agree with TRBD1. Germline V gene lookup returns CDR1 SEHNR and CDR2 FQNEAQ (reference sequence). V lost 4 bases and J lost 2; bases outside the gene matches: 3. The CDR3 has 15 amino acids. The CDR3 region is CASSWGQGPGNTIYF. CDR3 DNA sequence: TGTGCCAGCAGCTGGGGACAGGGCCCTGGAAACACCATATATTTT.

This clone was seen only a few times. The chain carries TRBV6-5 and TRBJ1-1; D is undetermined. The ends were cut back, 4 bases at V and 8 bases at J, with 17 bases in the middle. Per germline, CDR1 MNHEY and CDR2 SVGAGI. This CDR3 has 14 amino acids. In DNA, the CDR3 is TGTGCCAGCAGTTTTTCTACGCCTACTGTCGAAGCTTTCTTT. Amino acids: CASSFSTPTVEAFF.

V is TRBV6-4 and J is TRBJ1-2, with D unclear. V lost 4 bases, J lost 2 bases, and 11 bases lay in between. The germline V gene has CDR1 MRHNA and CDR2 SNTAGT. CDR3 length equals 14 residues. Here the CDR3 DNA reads TGTGCCAGCAGTGCTCTTAAGTTCAACTATGGCTACACCTTC. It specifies CASSALKFNYGYTF.

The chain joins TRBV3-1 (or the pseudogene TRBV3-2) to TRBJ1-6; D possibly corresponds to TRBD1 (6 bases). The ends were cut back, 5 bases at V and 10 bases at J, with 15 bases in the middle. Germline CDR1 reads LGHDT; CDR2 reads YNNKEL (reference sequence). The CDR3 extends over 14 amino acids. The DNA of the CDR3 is TGTGCCAGCAGCTTACGGACAGAGCGGTCACCCCTCCACTTT. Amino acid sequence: CASSLRTERSPLHF.

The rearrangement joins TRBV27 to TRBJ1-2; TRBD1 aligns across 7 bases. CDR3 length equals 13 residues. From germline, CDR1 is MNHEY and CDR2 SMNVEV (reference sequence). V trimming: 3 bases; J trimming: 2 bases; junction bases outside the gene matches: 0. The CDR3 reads CASSFRGNYGYTF. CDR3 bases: TGTGCCAGCAGTTTCAGGGGGAACTATGGCTACACCTTC.

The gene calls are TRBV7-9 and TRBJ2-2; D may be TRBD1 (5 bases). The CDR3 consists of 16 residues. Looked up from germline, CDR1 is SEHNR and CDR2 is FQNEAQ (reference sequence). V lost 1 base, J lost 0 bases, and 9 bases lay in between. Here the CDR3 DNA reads TGTGCCAGCAGCTTAGACAGGCCAACGAACACCGGGGAGCTGTTTTTT. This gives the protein CASSLDRPTNTGELFF.

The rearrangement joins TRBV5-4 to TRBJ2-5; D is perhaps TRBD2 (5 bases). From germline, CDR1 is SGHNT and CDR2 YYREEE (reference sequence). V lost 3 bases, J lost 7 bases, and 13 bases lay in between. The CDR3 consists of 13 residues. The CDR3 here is CASSWWTDATQYF. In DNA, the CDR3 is TGTGCCAGCAGCTGGTGGACTGATGCGACCCAGTACTTC.